This T cell receptor (beta chain) was recorded in a study of CD8+ T cells in alopecia areata listed by TCRdb under 2018. Concerning the study at large: In both human patients and the C3H/HeJ mouse model, the study applied high-throughput TCRbeta sequencing to look at T cell clonal expansion in alopecia areata. On the human side, TCRbeta sequencing was run on scalp tissue and on sorted CD4+ and CD8+ peripheral blood T cells from healthy controls and from alopecia areata patients with either patchy or totalis/universalis disease. Scalp clonality was compared across normal scalp (n=4), patchy alopecia areata scalp (n=8), and alopecia totalis/universalis scalp (n=8). RNA was obtained with the PAXgene miRNA kit for fixed scalp, the miRNeasy kit for PBMCs, and the RNeasy kit for mouse skin. TCRbeta CDR3 regions were amplified by immunoSEQ multiplex PCR using 35 Vbeta forward and 13 Jbeta reverse primers. Paper-wide results and their limitations: Scalp TCR repertoire analysis is complicated because resident alphabeta T cells in normal human skin are also sequenced, whereas mouse skin is dominated by gammadelta T cells. Compared with normal scalp, lesional scalp, particularly in alopecia totalis/universalis, had higher clonality and more expanded CD8+ clones, which suggests antigenic drive. Shared TCR sequences between patients were less evident than in mice, which may be partly attributable to HLA diversity in the patient population.

The method was the immunoSEQ multiplex PCR assay. To provide template for TCR sequencing, every sample had RNA extracted and reverse transcribed into cDNA. First-strand cDNA was synthesized with SuperScript III using a 2:1 mix of oligo-dT and random hexamers. Amplification bias was assessed with a synthetic immune receptor repertoire, and residual bias was removed computationally. The paper's data handling went like this. Raw reads were preprocessed to remove errors, and CDR3 was defined by IMGT conventions from the conserved cysteine to phenylalanine. To get clonality, Shannon entropy was normalized by log2 of the number of productive unique TCRs and the result was subtracted from 1. Whether each scalp clone was CD4 or CD8 was inferred by checking scalp TCRbeta sequences against the CD4 and CD8 repertoires from sorted blood. The source is immuneACCESS, and TCRdb retained only in-frame sequences with V and J called. Part of the clones is not carried over; for the studies checked, unresolved V genes explain less than half of this, and the remainder is unexplained. That table supplies the V and J calls and clone size; D and trimming were determined from the DNA. The sample profile shows approximately 30,000 clones; approximately 58% of them were found once. The ten largest make up around 43% of the sample.

The CDR3 sequence holds 16 residues, the cysteine and phenylalanine included. Just CDR3 DNA is preserved here, 48 bases in frame from base 1. Germline trimming: 0 bases from V, 9 bases from J; junction bases outside gene matches: 6. Based on the germline V gene, the CDR1 and CDR2 sequences are SGHVS and FQNEAQ. From alopecia areata patients, peripheral blood was collected along with lesional scalp punch biopsies. PBMCs were isolated by density centrifugation and stained for CD3, CD4 and CD8, after which CD4+ and CD8+ T cells were sorted on a FACSAria. The untreated alopecia areata patients were recruited through a multicenter biomarker study. In roughly 5 patients from the biomarker study, the blood CD8+ T cells went through an additional sort into NKG2D-low and NKG2D-high fractions. This clone has only one observation. Its antigen is unknown. No base quality values were provided; no much bigger clone lies one nucleotide off.

The receptor comes from a human donor with alopecia areata. Material: NKG2D-high CD8+ T cells sorted from blood. This specimen's cell subset or site label, interpreted: sorted CD8+ NKG2D-high blood T cells. Recombination joined TRBV7-8 with TRBJ1-6, with 9 central nucleotides matching TRBD1. The DNA reads as follows: TGTGCCAGCAGCTTAGCGCCGGGACAGGGTGGTTCACCCCTCCACTTT. Its amino acids are CASSLAPGQGGSPLHF.